A selection of T cell receptor beta chains follows, all from one sample in a study of T-cell memory formation after mild COVID-19. TCRdb redid the calling of the 5' RACE reads with MiXCR, one entry per CDR3 protein. The sample contains 90,000 to 130,000 distinct CDR3 sequences, about 18% of which appear only once. Sequencing used PBMCs or a T cell subset sorted from them (not recorded which). The receptors originated from a man younger than 30 who had mild COVID-19 (a few samples of this study predate the infection). Cell type and time point are not known. The CDR3 runs from the conserved cysteine through the conserved F or W. D genes are given only for firm matches. The size of a clone is reported for some rows only, either as once, few or many, or as a class for expanded clones.

D gene: -
clone size: few
V gene: TRBV11-2
J gene: TRBJ2-5
CDR3 DNA: TGTGCCAGCAATCTAGCGCACCAAGAGACCCAGTACTTC
CDR3 protein: CASNLAHQETQYF

D gene: TRBD1
clone size: -
V gene: TRBV7-9
J gene: TRBJ2-5
CDR3 DNA: TGTGCCAGCAGCCAAAGTCCGGGACAGGGATCCGAGACCCAGTACTTC
CDR3 protein: CASSQSPGQGSETQYF

D gene: -
clone size: few
V gene: TRBV20-1
J gene: TRBJ1-2
CDR3 DNA: TGCAGTGCAGGAGGACCGCGCTATGGCTACACCTTC
CDR3 protein: CSAGGPRYGYTF

D gene: TRBD1
clone size: few
V gene: TRBV6-5
J gene: TRBJ1-6
CDR3 DNA: TGTGCCAGCAGCCAACCCCAAAGGACAGGGAAAGATTCACCCCTCCACTTT
CDR3 protein: CASSQPQRTGKDSPLHF

D gene: -
clone size: few
V gene: TRBV5-6
J gene: TRBJ2-3
CDR3 DNA: TGTGCCAGCAGCTTGGCGGGGGTCACAGATACGCAGTATTTT
CDR3 protein: CASSLAGVTDTQYF

D gene: -
clone size: -
V gene: TRBV6-2/TRBV6-3
J gene: TRBJ2-1
CDR3 DNA: TGTGCCAGCAGTTACTCAGCCCCCAATGAGCAGTTCTTC
CDR3 protein: CASSYSAPNEQFF

D gene: TRBD2
clone size: many
V gene: TRBV7-2
J gene: TRBJ2-5
CDR3 DNA: TGTGCCAGCAGCTTCGGGACTAAGGAGACCCAGTACTTC
CDR3 protein: CASSFGTKETQYF

D gene: -
clone size: few
V gene: TRBV6-5
J gene: TRBJ1-4
CDR3 DNA: TGTGCCAGCAGTTACGGGGCGCCGGGTGAAAAACTGTTTTTT
CDR3 protein: CASSYGAPGEKLFF

D gene: -
clone size: -
V gene: TRBV7-9
J gene: TRBJ1-3
CDR3 DNA: TGTGCCAGCAGCGCGGACCCAGGGGCTGGAAACACCATATATTTT
CDR3 protein: CASSADPGAGNTIYF

D gene: -
clone size: -
V gene: TRBV3-1
J gene: TRBJ2-2
CDR3 DNA: TGTGCCAGCAGCCAATTCATAGCCGCCGGGGAGCTGTTTTTT
CDR3 protein: CASSQFIAAGELFF

D gene: -
clone size: -
V gene: TRBV28
J gene: TRBJ1-2
CDR3 DNA: TGTGCCAGCCGAAGGGGCTGGAACTATGGCTACACCTTC
CDR3 protein: CASRRGWNYGYTF

D gene: -
clone size: once
V gene: TRBV4-2
J gene: TRBJ2-2
CDR3 DNA: TGTGCCAGCAGCCTTGACAGATACGAAGACACCGGGGAGCTGTTTTTT
CDR3 protein: CASSLDRYEDTGELFF

D gene: -
clone size: many
V gene: TRBV5-1
J gene: TRBJ2-3
CDR3 DNA: TGCGCCAGCAGCTTGATAAGCACAGATACGCAGTATTTT
CDR3 protein: CASSLISTDTQYF

D gene: -
clone size: few
V gene: TRBV2
J gene: TRBJ2-2
CDR3 DNA: TGTGCCAGCAGTGTTGGGGACCCGAACACCGGGGAGCTGTTTTTT
CDR3 protein: CASSVGDPNTGELFF

D gene: -
clone size: -
V gene: TRBV5-6
J gene: TRBJ2-3
CDR3 DNA: TGTGCCAGCAGCCGGGGACCCCCGCCCCTGGATACGCAGTATTTT
CDR3 protein: CASSRGPPPLDTQYF

D gene: TRBD1
clone size: -
V gene: TRBV10-3
J gene: TRBJ1-2
CDR3 DNA: TGTGCCATCAGTGCAGATCCCGGGACAGGGTATGGCTACACCTTC
CDR3 protein: CAISADPGTGYGYTF

D gene: -
clone size: few
V gene: TRBV4-3
J gene: TRBJ1-2
CDR3 DNA: TGCGCCAGCAGACCGACAGGAGACTATGGCTACACCTTC
CDR3 protein: CASRPTGDYGYTF

D gene: TRBD1
clone size: -
V gene: TRBV3-1
J gene: TRBJ2-5
CDR3 DNA: TGTGCCAGCAGCGATGACAGGGAAATGACCCAGTACTTC
CDR3 protein: CASSDDREMTQYF

D gene: -
clone size: -
V gene: TRBV11-2
J gene: TRBJ2-7
CDR3 DNA: TGTGCCAGCAGCACACAGGCGACCTACGAGCAGTACTTC
CDR3 protein: CASSTQATYEQYF

D gene: -
clone size: -
V gene: TRBV12-5
J gene: TRBJ2-5
CDR3 DNA: TGTGCTAGTGGTTTGGTCCTAAAAGGGCATGGAGAGACCCAGTACTTC
CDR3 protein: CASGLVLKGHGETQYF

D gene: TRBD1
clone size: few
V gene: TRBV18
J gene: TRBJ2-1
CDR3 DNA: TGTGCCAGCTCACAACAGGGGCGAGAGCAGTTCTTC
CDR3 protein: CASSQQGREQFF

D gene: -
clone size: few
V gene: TRBV5-1
J gene: TRBJ2-7
CDR3 DNA: TGCGCCAGCAGCTTGGGTGCGACGAACTACGAGCAGTACTTC
CDR3 protein: CASSLGATNYEQYF